These 29 T cell receptor beta chains were sequenced from one sample in a study of shared T cell receptors in the human thymus. Here immunoSEQ multiplex PCR was the method, and the copy in TCRdb shows in-frame clones only, minus some. This table has 450,000 to 650,000 clones, 75% to 85% appearing once. The data were also submitted as part of a second study, on human thymus T cells.

What was sequenced was thymocytes. These receptors came from a boy under three years old with a congenital heart defect.

Regarding this clone: In the same sample, other DNA sequences code for this CDR3. The CDR3 spells CASSLGGRGGYGYTF. The CDR3 nucleotides are TGTGCCAGCAGCTTGGGTGGCAGGGGCGGCTATGGCTACACCTTC. The chain carries TRBV5-4 and TRBJ1-2; tentatively, D is TRBD1 (6 bases). The CDR3 sequence is 15 residues long. The germline V gene encodes CDR1 SGHNT and CDR2 YYREEE (reference sequence). V was cut by 0 bases and J by 4 bases, with 13 bases left in between.

The rearrangement links TRBV10-2 to TRBJ1-2, with a tentative D call TRBD1 (5 bases). Germline V gene lookup returns CDR1 WSHSY and CDR2 SAAADI. The V end lost 9 bases, the J end lost 8 bases, and 22 bases lay between the germline ends. The CDR3 totals 14 residues. The CDR3 reads CASWGPGSNRGYTF. The CDR3 coding sequence is TGCGCCAGTTGGGGTCCAGGGTCAAACAGAGGCTACACCTTC.

The chain has TRBV19 and TRBJ1-2; 7 nucleotides align to TRBD1. CDR1 and CDR2 from the germline V gene are LNHDA and SQIVND (reference sequence). This CDR3 comprises 13 residues. V was pared by 7 bases and J by 7 bases, with 9 bases of the junction left unmatched. The CDR3 region has the DNA TGTGCCAGTACCCTAACAGGGGTCGGTGGCTACACCTTC. Amino acids: CASTLTGVGGYTF.

The chain recombines TRBV9 with TRBJ2-7; TRBD1 matches at 9 bases. Germline V lookup: CDR1 SGDLS, CDR2 YYNGEE. V trimming: 3 bases; J trimming: 3 bases; junction bases outside the gene matches: 1. The CDR3 sequence is 13 residues long. The CDR3 sequence: CASSGDRDYEQYF. The CDR3 nucleotides are TGTGCCAGCAGCGGGGACAGGGACTACGAGCAGTACTTC.

CDR3 in DNA: TGTGCCAGCGGTATTACTAGCTATGGCTACACCTTC. Translated: CASGITSYGYTF. This rearrangement joins TRBV6-6 to TRBJ1-2; D ambiguous. This CDR3 has 12 residues. Per germline, CDR1 MNHNY and CDR2 SVGAGI (reference sequence). V lost 8 bases, J lost 4 bases, and 11 bases lay in between.

The rearrangement links TRBV6-4 to TRBJ1-2; 8 bases are shared with TRBD1. V shed 2 bases, J shed 5 bases, and the junction held 4 bases outside the gene matches. The germline V gene encodes CDR1 MRHNA and CDR2 SNTAGT. This CDR3 is built from 14 residues. The CDR3, as DNA: TGTGCCAGCAGTGACAGTACAGGGGGTTATGGCTACACCTTC. Translated: CASSDSTGGYGYTF.

This clone was recorded only once. The chain has TRBV7-2 and TRBJ2-7, with TRBD2 identical over 11 bases. This CDR3 is built from 18 residues. Germline V lookup: CDR1 SGHTA, CDR2 FQGNSA. J lost 1 base, V lost 1 base, and 9 bases had no gene match. In DNA, the CDR3 is TGTGCCAGCAGCTTAGGACCCTACCTAGCGGGAGGATCCTACGAGCAGTACTTC. Translated: CASSLGPYLAGGSYEQYF.

Turning to this clone: This sample includes further DNA sequences coding for the same CDR3. The J gene is TRBJ2-7, the V gene TRBV7-2; 13 bases are shared with TRBD2. The CDR3 contains 15 residues. The ends lost 1 base at V and 4 bases at J; junction bases unmatched: 1. CDR1 is SGHTA and CDR2 is FQGNSA in the germline V gene. CDR3 loop: CASSLGLAGGYEQYF. The CDR3 DNA is TGTGCCAGCAGCTTAGGACTAGCGGGAGGATACGAGCAGTACTTC.

The chain employs TRBV5-1 and TRBJ2-1; the match to TRBD2 covers 8 bases. V shed 0 bases, J shed 9 bases, and the junction held 8 bases outside the gene matches. The CDR3 has 15 residues. Germline V gene sequence: CDR1 SGHRS, CDR2 YFSETQ. CDR3 region: CASSLVGQREREQFF. DNA of the CDR3: TGCGCCAGCAGCTTGGTTGGCCAGCGGGAGCGTGAGCAGTTCTTC. The full variable domain, in which reference TRBV5-1 and TRBJ2-1 provide the parts outside the CDR3, is KAGVTQTPRYLIKTRGQQVTLSCSPISGHRSVSWYQQTPGQGLQFLFEYFSETQRNKGNFPGRFSGRQFSNSRSEMNVSTLELGDSALYLCASSLVGQREREQFFGPGTRLTVL.

A single count supports this clone. The CDR3, as DNA: TGTGCCACTGGGACAGCTAGTAGAAACTATGGCTACACCTTC. It yields the protein CATGTASRNYGYTF. The genes are TRBV6-4 and TRBJ1-2; 7 nucleotides align to TRBD1. Trimming at V came to 10 bases and at J to 2 bases, leaving 10 bases not matched to a gene. This CDR3 contains 14 residues. Germline CDR1 is MRHNA and CDR2 is SNTAGT.

The chain is built from TRBV28 and TRBJ2-1; the D gene is possibly TRBD2 (7 bases). V was clipped by 2 bases and J by 7 bases, with 18 bases between them. The CDR3 runs 16 residues. Per the germline V gene, CDR1 is MDHEN and CDR2 is SYDVKM. DNA for the CDR3: TGTGCCAGCAGTTTACCCTTCTCGGGGGGCACTAATGAGCAGTTCTTC. Translating it yields CASSLPFSGGTNEQFF.

The J gene is TRBJ2-7, the V gene TRBV25-1, with 8 bases matching TRBD1. In germline, CDR1 is MGHDK, CDR2 SYGVNS. The CDR3 covers 15 residues. V lost 6 bases to trimming and J lost 3 bases; unmatched junction nucleotides: 10. CDR3 DNA: TGTGCCAGCAGGGCCTCCGTAGGGACAGGCTACGAGCAGTACTTC. Protein: CASRASVGTGYEQYF.

The chain uses TRBV28 and TRBJ2-1; the match to TRBD2 covers 7 bases. Per the germline V gene, CDR1 is MDHEN and CDR2 is SYDVKM. The CDR3 has 15 residues. The junction had 13 bases not matched to a gene; V was cut back by 5 bases and J by 9 bases. The CDR3 DNA is TGTGCCAGCAGTGGGGTAGGTGGGAGGGCCGTTGAGCAGTTCTTC. Translated, it gives CASSGVGGRAVEQFF.

This clone was detected only a few times. The chain uses TRBV4-2 and TRBJ2-3; D remains unclear. CDR1 and CDR2 (germline): LGHNA, YNFKEQ. The CDR3 extends over 14 amino acids. Trimming left V 4 bases short and J 1 base short, with 9 bases between. In nucleotides, the CDR3 is TGTGCCAGCAGCCCAGGCACAGGCACAGATACGCAGTATTTT. Its translation is CASSPGTGTDTQYF.

The chain has TRBV28 and TRBJ2-1; TRBD2 matches 8 bases. The CDR3 is made up of 15 amino acids. V dropped 6 bases and J dropped 3; count of bases not matched to a gene: 7. CDR1 MDHEN and CDR2 SYDVKM come from the germline V gene. The CDR3, as DNA: TGTGCCAGCAGCTTTAGCGGGATCGTCTACAATGAGCAGTTCTTC. Translating gives CASSFSGIVYNEQFF. Looking up the rest from reference TRBV28 and TRBJ2-1 gives the full variable domain: DVKVTQSSRYLVKRTGEKVFLECVQDMDHENMFWYRQDPGLGLRLIYFSYDVKMKEKGDIPEGYSVSREKKERFSLILESASTNQTSMYLCASSFSGIVYNEQFFGPGTRLTVL.

This chain links TRBV7-2 with TRBJ1-2; 11 bases align to TRBD1. This CDR3 comprises 16 residues. The germline V gene has CDR1 SGHTA and CDR2 FQGNSA. V dropped 5 bases and J dropped 7; count of bases not matched to a gene: 12. This CDR3 reads CASSLRWTGGLCGYTF. The CDR3 nucleotides are TGTGCCAGCAGCCTAAGGTGGACAGGGGGCTTGTGTGGCTACACCTTC.

This clone was counted once. The chain couples TRBV5-1 to TRBJ1-1; 10 positions agree with TRBD1. Losses at the gene ends were 9 bases for V and 5 bases for J; bases not matched to a gene: 16. Germline V gene data show CDR1 as SGHRS and CDR2 as YFSETQ. The CDR3 runs 16 residues. In DNA form, the CDR3 reads TGCGCCACCAGAAGTCCGACAGGGGGCGAAGGAACTGAAGCTTTCTTT. Translated, it gives CATRSPTGGEGTEAFF.

The chain employs TRBV5-4 and TRBJ2-5; TRBD1 matches 7 bases. The length of the CDR3 is 13 residues. The germline V gene has CDR1 SGHNT and CDR2 YYREEE (reference sequence). Unmatched junction bases numbered 5, after V lost 4 bases and J lost 5 bases. For the CDR3, the DNA is TGTGCCAGCAGCACAGGGGTTAGGGAGACCCAGTACTTC. It codes for CASSTGVRETQYF. Full variable domain (missing parts from reference TRBV5-4 and TRBJ2-5): ETGVTQSPTHLIKTRGQQVTLRCSSQSGHNTVSWYQQALGQGPQFIFQYYREEENGRGNFPPRFSGLQFPNYSSELNVNALELDDSALYLCASSTGVRETQYFGPGTRLLVL.

This clone occurred a few times. The chain recombines TRBV28 with TRBJ1-1; D might be TRBD1 (5 bases). In germline, CDR1 is MDHEN, CDR2 SYDVKM. Trimming pared 5 bases from V and 4 bases from J, leaving 14 bases between. The CDR3 runs 14 residues. CDR3 protein: CASSTPDQGTEAFF. CDR3 DNA: TGTGCCAGCAGTACCCCGGACCAGGGCACTGAAGCTTTCTTT.

The chain recombines TRBV6-1 with TRBJ1-1; tentative D call: TRBD1 (6 bases). Looked up from germline, CDR1 is MNHNS and CDR2 is SASEGT. The CDR3 is 13 amino acids. Trimming took 7 bases from V and 3 from J, leaving 12 bases between them. CDR3 DNA: TGTGCCAGCACCCAAGGGGGGGACACTGAAGCTTTCTTT. It yields the protein CASTQGGDTEAFF.

This chain links TRBV5-1 with TRBJ2-1; D is possibly TRBD2 (5 bases). V lost 0 bases and J 2 bases, leaving 12 bases between the germline ends. This CDR3 region has 16 residues. CDR1 SGHRS and CDR2 YFSETQ come from the germline V gene. CDR3 DNA: TGCGCCAGCAGCTTGGAACCGGGATATCCCTACAATGAGCAGTTCTTC. Translation gives CASSLEPGYPYNEQFF.

The rearrangement links TRBV28 to TRBJ2-7; the match to TRBD1 covers 9 bases. V dropped 5 bases and J dropped 3; count of bases not matched to a gene: 11. The CDR3 covers 16 residues. Germline V gives CDR1 MDHEN, CDR2 SYDVKM. The CDR3 nucleotides are TGTGCCAGCAGTATTACCGGGACAGGGAACTACTACGAGCAGTACTTC. Residues: CASSITGTGNYYEQYF.

The chain joins TRBV4-3 to TRBJ2-7; the match to TRBD2 covers 8 bases. After removal of 4 bases from V and 1 base from J, the junction contained 9 bases not matched to a gene. The CDR3 is 16 residues long. Germline-derived CDR1 and CDR2 are LGHNA and YSLEER. In DNA form, the CDR3 reads TGCGCCAGCAGCCCCTGGAGTAAGCGGGAGTCCTACGAGCAGTACTTC. Translation: CASSPWSKRESYEQYF.

This clone was observed once. This chain joins TRBV29-1 and TRBJ2-1, with 8 bases identical to TRBD2. The germline V gene encodes CDR1 SQVTM and CDR2 ANQGSEA. V shed 5 bases, J shed 10 bases, and the junction held 10 bases outside the gene matches. The CDR3 runs 13 residues. For the CDR3, the DNA is TGCAGCGTTTCTAGCGACTCGGGAGGGGAGCAGTTCTTC. Translated: CSVSSDSGGEQFF.

The chain uses TRBV10-3 and TRBJ1-1; TRBD1 matches at 12 bases. The CDR3 length is 17 residues. Germline CDR1 and CDR2: ENHRY and SYGVKD. V trimming: 6 bases; J trimming: 0 bases; junction bases outside the gene matches: 8. This CDR3 is CAISPGQGALMNTEAFF. In DNA, the CDR3 is TGTGCCATCAGCCCGGGACAGGGGGCCCTTATGAACACTGAAGCTTTCTTT.

The chain recombines TRBV27 with TRBJ2-1; 10 bases match TRBD1. The CDR3 is made up of 15 amino acids. J was trimmed by 3 bases and V by 5 bases; bases with no gene match: 4. Germline V gene data show CDR1 as MNHEY and CDR2 as SMNVEV (reference sequence). CDR3 sequence: CASSRGQGNYNEQFF. The DNA for the CDR3 is TGTGCCAGCAGTCGGGGACAGGGGAACTACAATGAGCAGTTCTTC.

The rearrangement links TRBV5-1 to TRBJ2-5; TRBD1 aligns across 7 bases. CDR1 and CDR2 from the germline V gene are SGHRS and YFSETQ. This CDR3 contains 14 residues. The V gene end was trimmed by 3 bases and the J gene end by 3 bases; junction bases not matched to a gene: 5. The CDR3 DNA is TGCGCCAGCAGCTCATCAGGGGGTAAAGAGACCCAGTACTTC. As protein: CASSSSGGKETQYF. Drawing the rest from reference TRBV5-1 and TRBJ2-5, the complete variable domain is KAGVTQTPRYLIKTRGQQVTLSCSPISGHRSVSWYQQTPGQGLQFLFEYFSETQRNKGNFPGRFSGRQFSNSRSEMNVSTLELGDSALYLCASSSSGGKETQYFGPGTRLLVL.

The J gene is TRBJ2-1, the V gene TRBV5-5; 7 bases align to TRBD2. Trimming took 1 base from V and 5 from J; bases not matched to a gene: 3. CDR1 and CDR2 (germline): SGHKS, YYEKEE (reference sequence). There are 14 residues in the CDR3. The CDR3 region is CASSLRDYNNEQFF. CDR3 DNA sequence: TGTGCCAGCAGCTTGCGGGACTACAACAATGAGCAGTTCTTC.

This clone is a singleton in its sample. The chain employs TRBV6-1 and TRBJ2-7, with 12 bases matching TRBD2. CDR1 MNHNS and CDR2 SASEGT come from the germline V gene. The CDR3 runs to 16 residues. V dropped 4 bases and J dropped 2; count of bases not matched to a gene: 6. The CDR3 sequence is CASSGLAGAPAYEQYF. Written as DNA, the CDR3 is TGTGCCAGCAGTGGACTAGCGGGAGCCCCCGCCTACGAGCAGTACTTC.